The present entry profiles one T cell receptor beta chain with its context. The germline V gene encodes CDR1 SGDLS and CDR2 YYNGEE. The V and J ends lost 4 bases and 8 bases, in that order; junction bases with no gene match: 12. The CDR3 is 15 residues long. These data belong to a study of OX40 agonist ivuxolimab in advanced cancers. Exclusion of a patient followed from autoimmune disease history or systemic immunosuppression. Sequencing used immunoSEQ multiplex PCR; TCRdb keeps in-frame clones, though not all of them. The sample has approximately 98,000 clones, approximately 89% seen once. The sample in question was CD4+ or CD8+ T cells sorted from blood, obtained in a trial of the OX40 agonist ivuxolimab. The TCR sequence derives from an adult with an advanced solid tumor such as melanoma, head and neck, liver or kidney cancer. The genes are TRBV9 and TRBJ1-3, with 7 bases identical to TRBD1. The CDR3 protein is CASSQTGRGGDTIYF. The CDR3 nucleotides are TGTGCCAGCAGCCAGACAGGGCGAGGTGGCGACACCATATATTTT.